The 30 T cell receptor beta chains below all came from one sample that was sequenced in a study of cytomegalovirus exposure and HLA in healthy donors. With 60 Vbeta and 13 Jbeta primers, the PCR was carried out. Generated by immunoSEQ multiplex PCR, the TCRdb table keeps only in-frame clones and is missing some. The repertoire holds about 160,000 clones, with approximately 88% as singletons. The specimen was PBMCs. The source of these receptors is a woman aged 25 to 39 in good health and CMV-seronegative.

The CDR3 reads CASSWGEAEQFF. DNA of the CDR3: TGTGCCTCCTCCTGGGGAGAGGCTGAGCAGTTCTTC. The chain recombines TRBV7-9 with TRBJ2-1; perhaps TRBD2 as D (5 bases). In germline, CDR1 is SEHNR, CDR2 FQNEAQ (reference sequence). There are 12 residues in the CDR3. Trimming took 11 bases from V and 9 from J, leaving 17 bases between them.

The CDR3 region is CASSNSAGGGTEAFF. In nucleotides, the CDR3 is TGTGCCAGTAGTAACTCAGCGGGGGGAGGGACTGAAGCTTTCTTT. The chain employs TRBV19 and TRBJ1-1; possible D gene TRBD1, 5 bases. V lost 4 bases and J lost 5, with 17 bases in between. This CDR3 spans 15 amino acids. The germline CDR1 and CDR2 sequences are LNHDA and SQIVND (reference sequence).

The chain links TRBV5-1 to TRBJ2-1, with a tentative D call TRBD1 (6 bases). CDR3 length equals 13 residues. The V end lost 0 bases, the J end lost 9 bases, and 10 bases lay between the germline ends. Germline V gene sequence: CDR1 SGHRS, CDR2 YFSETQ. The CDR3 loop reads CASSLAGVIEQFF. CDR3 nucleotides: TGCGCCAGCAGCTTGGCAGGGGTAATTGAGCAGTTCTTC.

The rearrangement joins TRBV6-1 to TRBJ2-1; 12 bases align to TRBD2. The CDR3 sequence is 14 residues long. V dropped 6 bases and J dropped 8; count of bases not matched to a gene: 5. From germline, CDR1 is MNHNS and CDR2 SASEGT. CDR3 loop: CASRTSGSVDEQFF. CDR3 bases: TGTGCCAGCAGGACTAGCGGGAGCGTCGATGAGCAGTTCTTC.

DNA of the CDR3: TGTGCCAGCAACAGGGGAAACACAGATACGCAGTATTTT. Translated, it gives CASNRGNTDTQYF. The chain joins TRBV5-4 to TRBJ2-3, with 7 bases lining up with TRBD1. Trimming at V came to 6 bases and at J to 2 bases, leaving 3 bases not matched to a gene. Germline CDR1 and CDR2: SGHNT and YYREEE (reference sequence). This CDR3 has 13 amino acids.

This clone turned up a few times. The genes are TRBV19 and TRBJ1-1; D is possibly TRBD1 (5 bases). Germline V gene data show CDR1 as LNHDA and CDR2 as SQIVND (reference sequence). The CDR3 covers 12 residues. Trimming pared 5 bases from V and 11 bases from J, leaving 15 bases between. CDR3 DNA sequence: TGTGCCAGTAGTTTGGAGGGGATGACGGCTTTCTTT. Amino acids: CASSLEGMTAFF.

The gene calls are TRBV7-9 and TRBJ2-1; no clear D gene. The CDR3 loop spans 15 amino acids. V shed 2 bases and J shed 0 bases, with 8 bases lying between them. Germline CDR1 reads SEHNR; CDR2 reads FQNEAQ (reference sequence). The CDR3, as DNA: TGTGCCAGCAGCTTACTAGGCGGCTCCTACAATGAGCAGTTCTTC. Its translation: CASSLLGGSYNEQFF.

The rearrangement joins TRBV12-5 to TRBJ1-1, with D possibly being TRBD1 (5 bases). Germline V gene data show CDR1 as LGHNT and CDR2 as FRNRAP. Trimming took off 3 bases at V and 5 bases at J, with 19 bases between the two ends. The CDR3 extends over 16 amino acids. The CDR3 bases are TGTGCTAGTGGTTTTAGTCTTTGGTCGGGGGTTACTGAAGCTTTCTTT. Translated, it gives CASGFSLWSGVTEAFF.

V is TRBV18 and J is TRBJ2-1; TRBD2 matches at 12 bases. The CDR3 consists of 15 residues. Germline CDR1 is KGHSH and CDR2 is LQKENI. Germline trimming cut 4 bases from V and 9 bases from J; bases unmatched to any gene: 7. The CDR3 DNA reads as TGTGCCAGCTCACAACGGACTAGCGGGACGAGTGAGCAGTTCTTC. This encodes CASSQRTSGTSEQFF.

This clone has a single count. The CDR3 here is CASSTAGTGGVGQYF. CDR3 bases: TGTGCCAGCAGCACCGCCGGGACAGGGGGGGTCGGGCAGTACTTC. The rearrangement links TRBV7-9 to TRBJ2-7; 11 nucleotides align to TRBD1. This CDR3 has 15 amino acids. J lost 9 bases, V lost 5 bases, and 12 bases had no gene match. CDR1 is SEHNR and CDR2 is FQNEAQ in the germline V gene (reference sequence).

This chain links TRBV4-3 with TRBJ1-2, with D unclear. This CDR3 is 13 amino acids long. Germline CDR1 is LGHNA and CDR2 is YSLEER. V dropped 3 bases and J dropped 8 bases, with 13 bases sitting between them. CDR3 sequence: CASSQATAWGYTF. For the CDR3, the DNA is TGCGCCAGCAGCCAGGCAACCGCTTGGGGCTACACCTTC.

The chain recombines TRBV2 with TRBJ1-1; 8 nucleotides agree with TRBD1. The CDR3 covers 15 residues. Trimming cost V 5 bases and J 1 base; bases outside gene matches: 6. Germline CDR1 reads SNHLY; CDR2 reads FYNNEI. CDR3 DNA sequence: TGTGCCAGCAGTTACTATACAGGGGGGAACACTGAAGCTTTCTTT. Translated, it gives CASSYYTGGNTEAFF.

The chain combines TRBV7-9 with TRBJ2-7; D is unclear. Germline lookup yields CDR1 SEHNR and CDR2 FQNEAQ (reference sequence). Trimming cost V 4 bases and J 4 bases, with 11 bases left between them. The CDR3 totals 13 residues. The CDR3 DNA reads TGTGCCAGCAGCTCCCTAGACGGGTACGAGCAGTACTTC. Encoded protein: CASSSLDGYEQYF.

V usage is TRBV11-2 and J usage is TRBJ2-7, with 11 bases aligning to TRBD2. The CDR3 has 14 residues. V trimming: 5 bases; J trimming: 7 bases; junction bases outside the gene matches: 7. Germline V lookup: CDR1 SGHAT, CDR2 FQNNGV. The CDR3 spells CASSHTSGSIEQYF. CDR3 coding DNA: TGTGCCAGCAGCCACACTAGCGGGAGTATTGAGCAGTACTTC.

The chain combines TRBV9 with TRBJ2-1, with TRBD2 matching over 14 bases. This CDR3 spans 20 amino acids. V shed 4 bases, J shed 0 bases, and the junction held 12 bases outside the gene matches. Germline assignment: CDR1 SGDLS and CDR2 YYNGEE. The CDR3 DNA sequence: TGTGCCAGCAGCCTCCCGACTAGCGGGAGGGCCCTAAGCTCCTACAATGAGCAGTTCTTC. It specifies CASSLPTSGRALSSYNEQFF.

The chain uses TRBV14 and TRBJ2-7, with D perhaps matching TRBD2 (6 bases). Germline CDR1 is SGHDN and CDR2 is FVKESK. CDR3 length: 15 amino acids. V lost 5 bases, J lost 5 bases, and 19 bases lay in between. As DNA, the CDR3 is TGTGCCAGCAGCAATATCGGCGGGGATACTCACGAGCAGTACTTC. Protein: CASSNIGGDTHEQYF. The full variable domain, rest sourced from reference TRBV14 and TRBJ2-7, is EAGVTQFPSHSVIEKGQTVTLRCDPISGHDNLYWYRRVMGKEIKFLLHFVKESKQDESGMPNNRFLAERTGGTYSTLKVQPAELEDSGVYFCASSNIGGDTHEQYFGPGTRLTVT.

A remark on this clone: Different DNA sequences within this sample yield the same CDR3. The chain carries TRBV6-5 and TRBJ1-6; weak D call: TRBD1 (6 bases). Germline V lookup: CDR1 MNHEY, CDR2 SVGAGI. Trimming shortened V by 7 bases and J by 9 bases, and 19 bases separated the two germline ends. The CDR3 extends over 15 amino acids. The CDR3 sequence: CASTRDNMGFSPLHF. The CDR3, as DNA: TGTGCCAGCACCAGGGACAACATGGGATTTTCACCCCTCCACTTT.

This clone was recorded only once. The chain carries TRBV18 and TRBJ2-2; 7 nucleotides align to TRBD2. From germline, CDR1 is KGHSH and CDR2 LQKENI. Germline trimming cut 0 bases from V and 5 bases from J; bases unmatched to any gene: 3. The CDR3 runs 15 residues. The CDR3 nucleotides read TGTGCCAGCTCACCACCGGGCGGGAGAACCGGGGAGCTGTTTTTT. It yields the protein CASSPPGGRTGELFF.

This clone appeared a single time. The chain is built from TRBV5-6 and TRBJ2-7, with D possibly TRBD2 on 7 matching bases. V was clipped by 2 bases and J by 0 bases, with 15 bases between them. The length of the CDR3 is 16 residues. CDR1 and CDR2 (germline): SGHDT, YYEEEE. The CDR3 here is CASSLWGGFSSYEQYF. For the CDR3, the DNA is TGTGCCAGCAGCTTATGGGGGGGCTTTAGCTCCTACGAGCAGTACTTC.

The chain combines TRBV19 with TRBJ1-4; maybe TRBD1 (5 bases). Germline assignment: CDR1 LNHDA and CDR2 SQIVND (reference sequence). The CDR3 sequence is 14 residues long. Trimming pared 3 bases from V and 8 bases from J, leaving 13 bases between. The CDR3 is CASSMGPRSEKLFF. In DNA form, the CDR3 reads TGTGCCAGTAGTATGGGGCCACGGAGCGAAAAACTGTTTTTT. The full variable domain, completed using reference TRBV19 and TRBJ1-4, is DGGITQSPKYLFRKEGQNVTLSCEQNLNHDAMYWYRQDPGQGLRLIYYSQIVNDFQKGDIAEGYSVSREKKESFPLTVTSAQKNPTAFYLCASSMGPRSEKLFFGSGTQLSVL.

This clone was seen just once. In nucleotides, the CDR3 is TGCAGCGTTTCCCGGGGTTCCGGAAACACCATATATTTT. Protein sequence: CSVSRGSGNTIYF. The chain couples TRBV29-1 to TRBJ1-3, with D unclear. V shed 5 bases and J shed 4 bases, with 12 bases lying between them. Germline assignment: CDR1 SQVTM and CDR2 ANQGSEA. This CDR3 comprises 13 residues. The full variable domain, rest sourced from reference TRBV29-1 and TRBJ1-3, is SAVISQKPSRDICQRGTSLTIQCQVDSQVTMMFWYRQQPGQSLTLIATANQGSEATYESGFVIDKFPISRPNLTFSTLTVSNMSPEDSSIYLCSVSRGSGNTIYFGEGSWLTVV.

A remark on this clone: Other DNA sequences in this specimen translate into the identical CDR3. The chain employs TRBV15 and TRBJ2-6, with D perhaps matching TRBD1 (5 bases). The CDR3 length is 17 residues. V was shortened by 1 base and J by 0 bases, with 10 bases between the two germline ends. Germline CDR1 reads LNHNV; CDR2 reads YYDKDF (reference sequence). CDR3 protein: CATSRGKGDSGANVLTF. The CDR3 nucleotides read TGTGCCACCAGCAGAGGAAAAGGGGACTCTGGGGCCAACGTCCTGACTTTC.

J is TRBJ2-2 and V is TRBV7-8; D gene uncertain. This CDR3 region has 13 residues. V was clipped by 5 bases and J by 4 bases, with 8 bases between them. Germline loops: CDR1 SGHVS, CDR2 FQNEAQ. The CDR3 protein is CASSPSSTGELFF. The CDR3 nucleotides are TGTGCCAGCAGCCCCTCCAGCACCGGGGAGCTGTTTTTT. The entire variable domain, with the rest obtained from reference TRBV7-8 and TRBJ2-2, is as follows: GAGVSQSPRYKVAKRGQDVALRCDPISGHVSLFWYQQALGQGPEFLTYFQNEAQLDKSGLPSDRFFAERPEGSVSTLKIQRTQQEDSAVYLCASSPSSTGELFFGEGSRLTVL.

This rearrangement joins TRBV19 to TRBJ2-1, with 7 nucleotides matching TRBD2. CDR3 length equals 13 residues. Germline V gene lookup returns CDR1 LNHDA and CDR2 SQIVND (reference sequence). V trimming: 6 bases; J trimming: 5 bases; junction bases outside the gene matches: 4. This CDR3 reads CASRRLADNEQFF. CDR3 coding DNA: TGTGCCAGTAGGCGACTAGCCGACAATGAGCAGTTCTTC.

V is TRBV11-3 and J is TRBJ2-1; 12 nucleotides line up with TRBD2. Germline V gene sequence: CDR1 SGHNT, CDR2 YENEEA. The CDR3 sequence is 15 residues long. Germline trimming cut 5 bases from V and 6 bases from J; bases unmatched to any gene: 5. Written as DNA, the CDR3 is TGTGCCAGCAGCCAAACTAGCGGGGGGTCCAATGAGCAGTTCTTC. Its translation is CASSQTSGGSNEQFF.

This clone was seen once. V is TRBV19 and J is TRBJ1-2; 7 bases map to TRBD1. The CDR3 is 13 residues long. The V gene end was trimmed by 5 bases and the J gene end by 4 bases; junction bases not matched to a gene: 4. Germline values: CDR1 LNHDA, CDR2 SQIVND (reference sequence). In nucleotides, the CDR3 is TGTGCCAGTAGTGAGACAGGGCTCTATGGCTACACCTTC. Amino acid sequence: CASSETGLYGYTF.

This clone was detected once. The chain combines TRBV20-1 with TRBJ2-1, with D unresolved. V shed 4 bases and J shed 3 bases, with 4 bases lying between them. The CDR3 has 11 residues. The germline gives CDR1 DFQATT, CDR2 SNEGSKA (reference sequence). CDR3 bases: TGCAGTGCTACCCTCTACAATGAGCAGTTCTTC. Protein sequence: CSATLYNEQFF.

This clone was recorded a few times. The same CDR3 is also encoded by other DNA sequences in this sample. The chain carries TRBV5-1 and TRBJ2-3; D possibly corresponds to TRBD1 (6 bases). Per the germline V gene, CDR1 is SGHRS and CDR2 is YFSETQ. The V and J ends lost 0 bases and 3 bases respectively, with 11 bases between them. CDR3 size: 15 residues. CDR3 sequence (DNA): TGCGCCAGCAGCTTGGGAGGGGGACGGACAGATACGCAGTATTTT. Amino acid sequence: CASSLGGGRTDTQYF.

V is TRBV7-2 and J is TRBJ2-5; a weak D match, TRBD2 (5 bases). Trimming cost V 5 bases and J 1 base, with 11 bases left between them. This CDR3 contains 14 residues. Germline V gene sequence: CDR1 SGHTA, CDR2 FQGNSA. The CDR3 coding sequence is TGTGCCAGCAGCCCCTCTAGCATCCAAGAGACCCAGTACTTC. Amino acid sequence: CASSPSSIQETQYF.

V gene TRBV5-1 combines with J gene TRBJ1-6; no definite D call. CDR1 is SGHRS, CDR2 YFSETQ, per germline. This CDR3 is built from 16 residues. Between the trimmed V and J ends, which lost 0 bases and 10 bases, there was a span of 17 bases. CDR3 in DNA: TGCGCCAGCAGCTTGGCGGCGGGAAGGGCACAATCACCCCTCCACTTT. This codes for CASSLAAGRAQSPLHF.